A single sample gave rise to the 22 T cell receptor beta chains below, sequenced in a study of naive and memory T cell subsets. A UMI-containing oligonucleotide was joined by 3' ligation to the TCR cDNA template. Amplification of ligated cDNA took four PCR rounds with SP2 and nested alpha and beta constant primers. TCRdb ran MiXCR on the 5' RACE reads and lists one entry per CDR3 protein. The data hold approximately 32,000 distinct CDR3 sequences, with 16% observed a single time. Receptor source: a female donor in good health.

Ten or more counts support this clonotype. The CDR3 DNA reads TGCAGCGTCGGGAATACCGGCACTGAAGCTTTCTTT. Translated: CSVGNTGTEAFF. This chain connects TRBV29-1 to TRBJ1-1, with D uncertain. The CDR3 consists of 12 residues. Trimming pared 6 bases from V and 4 bases from J, leaving 12 bases between. Germline lookup yields CDR1 SQVTM and CDR2 ANQGSEA.

In this sample, this clonotype turned up a few times. The rearrangement uses TRBV18 and TRBJ1-1; the D is unclear. Germline V gene lookup returns CDR1 KGHSH and CDR2 LQKENI. There are 13 residues in the CDR3. V was pared by 0 bases and J by 1 base, with 3 bases between. The CDR3 bases are TGTGCCAGCTCACCACCGGGGAACACTGAAGCTTTCTTT. Its protein is CASSPPGNTEAFF. The complete variable domain, with remaining parts taken from reference TRBV18 and TRBJ1-1, reads NAGVMQNPRHLVRRRGQEARLRCSPMKGHSHVYWYRQLPEEGLKFMVYLQKENIIDESGMPKERFSAEFPKEGPSILRIQQVVRGDSAAYFCASSPPGNTEAFFGQGTRLTVV.

The chain links TRBV20-1 to TRBJ2-7; weak D call: TRBD1 (6 bases). Germline lookup yields CDR1 DFQATT and CDR2 SNEGSKA (reference sequence). The CDR3 is made up of 14 amino acids. Between the trimmed V and J ends, which lost 3 bases and 1 base, there was a span of 13 bases. This CDR3 is CSASFPGVSYEQYF. DNA of the CDR3: TGCAGTGCTAGTTTTCCAGGGGTGTCCTACGAGCAGTACTTC.

Note on this clonotype: The junction and the germline gene differ at one end; a read error may be behind it. V gene TRBV29-1 combines with J gene TRBJ1-2; D possibly corresponds to TRBD1 (6 bases). The CDR3 is 12 amino acids. Germline CDR1 and CDR2: SQVTM and ANQGSEA. CDR3 coding DNA: TGCAGCGTTGAACGGACAGCCTATGGCGACACCTTC. It yields the protein CSVERTAYGDTF.

This clonotype was observed a few times. V gene TRBV20-1 combines with J gene TRBJ2-3; the match to TRBD2 covers 9 bases. The length of the CDR3 is 13 residues. The germline gives CDR1 DFQATT, CDR2 SNEGSKA (reference sequence). V shed 5 bases, J shed 2 bases, and the junction held 2 bases outside the gene matches. Here the CDR3 reads CSAVAGVTDTQYF. In nucleotides, the CDR3 is TGCAGTGCTGTAGCGGGGGTCACAGATACGCAGTATTTT.

The V and J genes are TRBV9 and TRBJ1-1; no definite D call. Between the trimmed V and J ends, which lost 0 bases and 1 base, there was a span of 7 bases. CDR1 and CDR2 (germline): SGDLS, YYNGEE. The CDR3 has 14 amino acids. The CDR3 DNA reads as TGTGCCAGCAGCGTAGCCGGACCGAACACTGAAGCTTTCTTT. Encoded protein: CASSVAGPNTEAFF.

Worth noting for this clonotype: Sequence at one end of the junction differs from germline and may be a read error. The V and J genes are TRBV7-2 and TRBJ2-4; D gene ambiguous. The CDR3 extends over 14 amino acids. Looked up from germline, CDR1 is SGHTA and CDR2 is FQGNSA. The CDR3 coding sequence is TGTGCCACCAGCCCGGCCGGAGCCAAAAACATTCAGTACTTC. It specifies CATSPAGAKNIQYF.

This clonotype was counted a few times. V is TRBV7-2 and J is TRBJ2-3; tentatively, D is TRBD2 (6 bases). Germline CDR1 reads SGHTA; CDR2 reads FQGNSA. The CDR3 extends over 14 amino acids. The ends were cut back, 3 bases at V and 0 bases at J, with 7 bases in the middle. CDR3 sequence: CASSFSGSTDTQYF. The CDR3 coding sequence is TGTGCCAGCAGCTTTAGCGGTAGCACAGATACGCAGTATTTT.

Ten or more counts support this clonotype. The chain carries TRBV2 and TRBJ1-2; possibly TRBD1 for D (5 bases). CDR3 length equals 16 residues. Germline CDR1 SNHLY, CDR2 FYNNEI. V lost 3 bases, J lost 8 bases, and 22 bases lay in between. CDR3 sequence: CASSDLAWTGEPGYTF. As DNA, the CDR3 is TGTGCCAGCAGTGATCTCGCGTGGACGGGGGAACCCGGCTACACCTTC.

This clonotype was found a few times. CDR3 region: CSARDKGAGANYGYTF. The CDR3 region has the DNA TGCAGTGCTAGAGATAAGGGGGCGGGAGCTAACTATGGCTACACCTTC. The rearrangement joins TRBV20-1 to TRBJ1-2, with 7 bases aligning to TRBD1. Germline-derived CDR1 and CDR2 are DFQATT and SNEGSKA (reference sequence). With V trimmed by 0 bases and J by 0 bases, 7 bases remained unmatched. The CDR3 consists of 16 residues.

The J gene is TRBJ1-6, the V gene TRBV7-9; D unresolved. The CDR3 is made up of 14 amino acids. The V end was cut by 1 base, the J end by 10 bases, with 11 bases between. Germline loops: CDR1 SEHNR, CDR2 FQNEAQ (reference sequence). The CDR3 coding sequence is TGTGCCAGCAGCTTAGAACAGAAAATCTCACCCCTCCACTTT. Translation gives CASSLEQKISPLHF.

The chain is built from TRBV7-9 and TRBJ2-3; no clear D. Trimming left V 4 bases short and J 2 bases short, with 16 bases between. There are 16 residues in the CDR3. Germline loops: CDR1 SEHNR, CDR2 FQNEAQ (reference sequence). This chain's CDR3 is CASSSLERRPTDTQYF. The CDR3 nucleotides are TGTGCCAGCAGCTCCCTTGAGAGACGGCCCACAGATACGCAGTATTTT.

This clonotype was recorded at least ten times. The genes are TRBV20-1 and TRBJ2-2, with 13 bases that match TRBD2. This CDR3 is built from 16 residues. The germline gives CDR1 DFQATT, CDR2 SNEGSKA (reference sequence). Trimming cost V 3 bases and J 6 bases; bases outside gene matches: 7. In DNA form, the CDR3 reads TGCAGTGCTAGCACCTTGGGACTAGCGGGGTCCGGGGAGCTGTTTTTT. Encoded protein: CSASTLGLAGSGELFF.

The table lists this clonotype with many counts. The genes are TRBV7-6 and TRBJ2-7, with D possibly being TRBD1 (5 bases). CDR3 length equals 13 residues. Germline CDR1 is SGHVS and CDR2 is FNYEAQ. Trimming pared 3 bases from V and 3 bases from J, leaving 9 bases between. CDR3 coding DNA: TGTGCCAGCAGCTTGGCACAGGACTACGAGCAGTACTTC. Encoded protein: CASSLAQDYEQYF.

The sample holds many counts of this clonotype. This chain joins TRBV20-1 and TRBJ2-7; 8 nucleotides line up with TRBD1. The CDR3 consists of 14 residues. Germline trimming cut 5 bases from V and 3 bases from J; bases unmatched to any gene: 9. CDR1 is DFQATT and CDR2 is SNEGSKA in the germline V gene (reference sequence). CDR3 protein: CSAQDRGPFYEQYF. The CDR3 DNA follows: TGCAGTGCTCAAGACAGGGGCCCCTTCTACGAGCAGTACTTC.

The chain couples TRBV6-1 to TRBJ1-2, with TRBD1 as a possible D gene (6 bases). Between the trimmed V and J ends, which lost 2 bases and 4 bases, there was a span of 14 bases. The CDR3 runs 15 residues. CDR1 and CDR2 (germline): MNHNS, SASEGT. Here the CDR3 reads CASSENFGQPYGYTF. CDR3 in DNA: TGTGCCAGCAGTGAAAATTTTGGACAGCCCTATGGCTACACCTTC.

This rearrangement joins TRBV6-1 to TRBJ1-1; no clear D gene. Germline V gene data show CDR1 as MNHNS and CDR2 as SASEGT. The CDR3 covers 13 residues. Trimming shortened V by 7 bases and J by 1 base, and 10 bases separated the two germline ends. CDR3 residues: CASTRSGNTEAFF. The CDR3 nucleotides read TGTGCCAGCACTCGCTCCGGGAACACTGAAGCTTTCTTT.

This clonotype has only a few counts. The J gene is TRBJ2-3, the V gene TRBV6-4, with 7 bases that match TRBD2. Germline V CDR1 and CDR2: MRHNA, SNTAGT. CDR3 length: 14 residues. The ends lost 0 bases at V and 4 bases at J; junction bases unmatched: 1. CDR3 protein: CASSDSSGADTQYF. The CDR3 DNA reads TGTGCCAGCAGTGACTCGAGCGGGGCAGATACGCAGTATTTT.

The table lists this clonotype with many counts. This chain joins TRBV6-5 and TRBJ2-2; 7 positions agree with TRBD1. The CDR3 runs to 16 residues. V lost 5 bases, J lost 3 bases, and 9 bases stayed unmatched. The germline CDR1 and CDR2 sequences are MNHEY and SVGAGI. The CDR3 loop is CASSRQQGRYTGELFF. CDR3 sequence (DNA): TGTGCCAGCAGTCGTCAACAGGGGCGATACACCGGGGAGCTGTTTTTT.

The V gene is TRBV10-2, the J gene TRBJ2-1; D gene uncertain. This CDR3 region has 12 residues. The V gene lost 4 bases and the J gene lost 8 bases, with 9 bases spanning the gap. Germline CDR1 is WSHSY and CDR2 is SAAADI. CDR3 nucleotides: TGCGCCAGCAGTGGGCCCCAGGATGAGCAGTTCTTC. It yields the protein CASSGPQDEQFF.

The J gene is TRBJ2-3, the V gene TRBV6-1; the D gene could be TRBD1 or TRBD2 (5 bases each). V gave up 3 bases and J gave up 6 bases, with 13 bases separating them. Germline CDR1 MNHNS, CDR2 SASEGT. The CDR3 has 14 residues. CDR3 protein: CASSDTGPPDTQYF. The CDR3, as DNA: TGTGCCAGCAGTGACACGGGGCCCCCCGATACGCAGTATTTT.

The chain employs TRBV6-1 and TRBJ1-5; D is possibly TRBD1 (5 bases). This CDR3 is built from 12 residues. The V end lost 8 bases, the J end lost 4 bases, and 9 bases lay between the germline ends. Looked up from germline, CDR1 is MNHNS and CDR2 is SASEGT. CDR3: CASEPGNQPQHF. For the CDR3, the DNA is TGTGCCAGCGAACCAGGGAATCAGCCCCAGCATTTT.